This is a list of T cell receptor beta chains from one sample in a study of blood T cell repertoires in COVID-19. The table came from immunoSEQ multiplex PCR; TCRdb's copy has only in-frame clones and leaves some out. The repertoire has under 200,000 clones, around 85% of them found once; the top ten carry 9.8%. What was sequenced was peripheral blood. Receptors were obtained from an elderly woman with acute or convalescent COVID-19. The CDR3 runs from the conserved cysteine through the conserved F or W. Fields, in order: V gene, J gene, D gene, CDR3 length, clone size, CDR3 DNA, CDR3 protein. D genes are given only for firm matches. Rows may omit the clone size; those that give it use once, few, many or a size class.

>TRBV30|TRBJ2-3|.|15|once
TGTGCCTGGAGCCTAGGGGCGCCCAACACAGATACGCAGTATTTT
CAWSLGAPNTDTQYF
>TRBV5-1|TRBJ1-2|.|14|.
TGCGCCAGCAGCCCTGTCCAGGTTAACTATGGCTACACCTTC
CASSPVQVNYGYTF
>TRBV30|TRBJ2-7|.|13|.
TGTGCCTGGAAGGCGGCCGGCGGCTACGAGCAGTACTTC
CAWKAAGGYEQYF
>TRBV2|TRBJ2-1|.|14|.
TGTGCCAGCAACCGACAAGCCTCCTACAATGAGCAGTTCTTC
CASNRQASYNEQFF
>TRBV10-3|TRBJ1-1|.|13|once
TGTGCCATCACCCCTACAGTGAACACTGAAGCTTTCTTT
CAITPTVNTEAFF
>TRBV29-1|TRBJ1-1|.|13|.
TGCAGCGTCCGGAGGGGGGGGAACACTGAAGCTTTCTTT
CSVRRGGNTEAFF
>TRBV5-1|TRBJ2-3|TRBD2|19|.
TGCGCCAGCAGTTACACGGGACTAGCGGTATCGGGACCCACAGATACGCAGTATTTT
CASSYTGLAVSGPTDTQYF
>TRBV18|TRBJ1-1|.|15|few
TGTGCCAGCTCACCACCGGGCAGGGGAGAAACTGAAGCTTTCTTT
CASSPPGRGETEAFF
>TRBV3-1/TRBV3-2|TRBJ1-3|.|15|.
TGTGCCAGCAGCCCAACGCGGGGGCCTGGAAACACCATATATTTT
CASSPTRGPGNTIYF
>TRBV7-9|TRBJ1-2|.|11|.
TGTGCCAGCAGCCGGACTTATGGCTACACCTTC
CASSRTYGYTF
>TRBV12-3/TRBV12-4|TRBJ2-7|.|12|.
TGTGCCAGCAGGCTACAGGGCTACGAGCAGTACTTC
CASRLQGYEQYF
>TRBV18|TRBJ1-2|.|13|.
TGTGCCAGCTCACCGGGAGCCGACTATGGCTACACCTTC
CASSPGADYGYTF
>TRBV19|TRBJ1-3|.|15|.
TGTGCCAGTAGTATAACTACAGGCTCTGGAAACACCATATATTTT
CASSITTGSGNTIYF
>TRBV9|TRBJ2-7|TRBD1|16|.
TGTGCCAGCAGCGTAGGAGACAGGGGGGCCCTCTACGAGCAGTACTTC
CASSVGDRGALYEQYF
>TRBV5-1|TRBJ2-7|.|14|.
TGCGCCAGCAGCCCCCGCGGCGCGTTCACCGAGCAGTACTTC
CASSPRGAFTEQYF
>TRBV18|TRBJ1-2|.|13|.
TGTGCCAGCTCAATTGCGGCGGGGGGAGGCTACACCTTC
CASSIAAGGGYTF
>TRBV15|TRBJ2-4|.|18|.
TGTGCCACCAGCACCCCTCGAGGTGGAGGAAGAGCCAAAAACATTCAGTACTTC
CATSTPRGGGRAKNIQYF
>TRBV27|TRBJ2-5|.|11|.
TGTGCCAGCAGTACAGGGGAGACCCAGTACTTC
CASSTGETQYF
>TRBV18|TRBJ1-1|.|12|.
TGTGCCAGCTCGAGAGATAACACTGAAGCTTTCTTT
CASSRDNTEAFF
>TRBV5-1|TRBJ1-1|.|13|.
TGCGCCAGCACCACTCAGGGGTTGACTGAAGCTTTCTTT
CASTTQGLTEAFF
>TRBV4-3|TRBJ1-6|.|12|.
TGCGCCAGCAGCCGAGGCCTTTCACCCCTCCACTTT
CASSRGLSPLHF
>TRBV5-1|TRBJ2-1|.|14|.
TGCGCCAGCAGGGAGGAGGCGCCTCAGAATGAGCAGTTCTTC
CASREEAPQNEQFF
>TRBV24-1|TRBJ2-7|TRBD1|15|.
TGTGCCACCAGTGATGCGACAGGGAACTTCAACGAGCAGTACTTC
CATSDATGNFNEQYF
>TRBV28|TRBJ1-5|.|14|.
TGTGCCAGCAGACTGGGGGCTCGCAATCAGCCCCAGCATTTT
CASRLGARNQPQHF
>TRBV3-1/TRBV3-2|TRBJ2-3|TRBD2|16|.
TGTGCCAGCAGCCTCCGACTAGCGGGAGGTAGCTATACGCAGTATTTT
CASSLRLAGGSYTQYF
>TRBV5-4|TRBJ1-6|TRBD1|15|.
TGTGCCAGCAGCTTCCAGGGGGCCTATAATTCACCCCTCCACTTT
CASSFQGAYNSPLHF
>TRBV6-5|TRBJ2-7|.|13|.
TGTGCCAGCAGACGGGACTCGAGCTACGAGCAGTACTTC
CASRRDSSYEQYF
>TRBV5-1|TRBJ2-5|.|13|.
TGCGCCAGCAGCTCCCCCCAGGGGGAGACCCAGTACTTC
CASSSPQGETQYF
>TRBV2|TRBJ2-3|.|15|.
TGTGCCAGCAGTGTGGGCGCGGGGAGCACAGATACGCAGTATTTT
CASSVGAGSTDTQYF
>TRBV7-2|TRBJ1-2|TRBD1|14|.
TGTGCCAGCACCTTAGGACAGGGGAACTATGGCTACACCTTC
CASTLGQGNYGYTF
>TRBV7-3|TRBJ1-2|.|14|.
TGTGCCAGCAGCTTAAGTTCCGCGCGGGGAGGCTACACCTTC
CASSLSSARGGYTF
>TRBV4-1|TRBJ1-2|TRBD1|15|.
TGCGCCAGCAGCCAAGTCGGGACAGCAAACTATGGCTACACCTTC
CASSQVGTANYGYTF
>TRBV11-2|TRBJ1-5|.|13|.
TGTGCCAGCAGCTTAGACAGGGATCAGCCCCAGCATTTT
CASSLDRDQPQHF
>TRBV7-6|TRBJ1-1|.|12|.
TGTGCCAGCAGCTTAGCAGAGGCTGAAGCTTTCTTT
CASSLAEAEAFF